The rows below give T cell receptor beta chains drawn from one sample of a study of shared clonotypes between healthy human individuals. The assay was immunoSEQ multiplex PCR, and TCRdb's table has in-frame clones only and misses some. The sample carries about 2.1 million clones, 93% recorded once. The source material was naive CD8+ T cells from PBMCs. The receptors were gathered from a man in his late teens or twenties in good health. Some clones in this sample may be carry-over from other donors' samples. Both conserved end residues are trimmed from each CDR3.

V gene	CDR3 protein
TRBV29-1	SVEGEYQETQY
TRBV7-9	ASSLLDSYEQY
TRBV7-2	ASSLALGSGETQY
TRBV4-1	ASSQVVNVDTQY
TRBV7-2	ASSLVDRGPGETQY
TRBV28	ASTLWAGEIASYNEQF
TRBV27	ASTGDLRGYT
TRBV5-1	ASSLARLAGYNEQF
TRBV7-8	ASRRGLAGGEGTDTQY
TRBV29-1	SVKHVAGHGYT
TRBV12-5	ASGLGRLGDEQY
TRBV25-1	ARAAGVAGGLGNIQY
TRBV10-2	ASSVVPSYNEQF
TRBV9	ASSVQTGYTEAF
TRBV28	ASSPGRGAPYEQY
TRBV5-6	ASSLNRALGEQY
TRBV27	ASSSWERESGNEQF
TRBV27	ASSQLQVLGFNEQY
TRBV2	ASGAYEQY
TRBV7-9	ASSLVGTGEKLF
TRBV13	ASSFVDNYEQY
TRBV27	ASSLFARADTEAF
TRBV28	ASSLKTYEQY
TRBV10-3	ATAISYEQY
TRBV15	ATSRGSSPLH
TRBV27	APPQRGETSNQPQH
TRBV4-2	ASSQLGEQY
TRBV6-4	ASSEAMYNEQF
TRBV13	ASSLGRTNEKLF